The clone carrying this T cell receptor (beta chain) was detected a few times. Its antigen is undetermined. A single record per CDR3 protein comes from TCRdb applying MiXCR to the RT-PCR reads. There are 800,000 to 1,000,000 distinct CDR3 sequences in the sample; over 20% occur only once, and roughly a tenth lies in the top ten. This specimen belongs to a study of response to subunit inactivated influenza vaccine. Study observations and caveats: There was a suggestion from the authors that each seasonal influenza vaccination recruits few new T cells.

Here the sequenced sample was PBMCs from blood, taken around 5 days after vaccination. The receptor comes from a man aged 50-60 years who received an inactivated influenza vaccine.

CDR3 amino acids: CATSDPEINNEQQFF. In DNA, the CDR3 is TGTGCCACCAGTGACCCGGAGATTAACAATGAGCAGCAGTTCTTC. The genes are TRBV24-1 and TRBJ2-1; unclear D gene. Germline V CDR1 and CDR2: KGHDR, SFDVKD. V shed 4 bases and J shed 11 bases, with 20 bases lying between them. The CDR3 has 15 amino acids.